The 2 T cell receptor beta chains in this list originate from one sample, sequenced in a study of OX40 agonist ivuxolimab in advanced cancers. TCRdb keeps only in-frame clones here, not all; method: immunoSEQ multiplex PCR. The sample holds about 48,000 clones, around 90% seen once. The sequenced sample was CD4+ or CD8+ T cells sorted from blood, obtained in a trial of the OX40 agonist ivuxolimab. These receptors were collected from an adult with an advanced solid tumor such as melanoma, head and neck, liver or kidney cancer.

This chain connects TRBV28 to TRBJ1-2, with D unclear. Germline CDR1 is MDHEN and CDR2 is SYDVKM. The CDR3 covers 13 residues. Deletions cut 8 bases from V and 7 bases from J, with 17 bases between. In nucleotides, the CDR3 is TGTGCCAGCTCCCTCCCCGTCTCGGGTGGCTACACCTTC. Translation: CASSLPVSGGYTF.

The genes are TRBV4-1 and TRBJ2-7, with D perhaps TRBD1 (6 bases). Germline CDR1 reads MGHRA; CDR2 reads YSYEKL. The V end was cut by 2 bases, the J end by 2 bases, with 7 bases between. The CDR3 consists of 13 residues. The CDR3 DNA follows: TGCGCCAGCAGCCAATGGACAGCCTACGAGCAGTACTTC. It yields the protein CASSQWTAYEQYF.